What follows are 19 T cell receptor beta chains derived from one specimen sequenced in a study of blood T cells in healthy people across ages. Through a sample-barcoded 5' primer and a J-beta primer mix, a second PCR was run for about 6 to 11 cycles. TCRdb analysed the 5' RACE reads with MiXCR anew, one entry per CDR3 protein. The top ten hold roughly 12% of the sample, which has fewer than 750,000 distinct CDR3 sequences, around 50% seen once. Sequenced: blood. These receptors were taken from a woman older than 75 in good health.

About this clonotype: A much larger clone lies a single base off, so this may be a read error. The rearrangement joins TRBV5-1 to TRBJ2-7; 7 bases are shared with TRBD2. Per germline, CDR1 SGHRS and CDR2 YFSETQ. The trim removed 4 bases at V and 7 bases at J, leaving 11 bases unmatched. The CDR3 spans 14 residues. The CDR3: CASSISGEYNEQYF. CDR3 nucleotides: TGCGCCAGCAGCATCAGCGGGGAATACAATGAGCAGTACTTC.

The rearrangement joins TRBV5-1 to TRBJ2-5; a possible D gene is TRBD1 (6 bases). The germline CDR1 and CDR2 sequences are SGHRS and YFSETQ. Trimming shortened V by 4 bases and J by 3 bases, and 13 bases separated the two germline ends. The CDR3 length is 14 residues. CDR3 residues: CASSPDRTEETQYF. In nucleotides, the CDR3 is TGCGCCAGCAGCCCCGACCGGACAGAAGAGACCCAGTACTTC. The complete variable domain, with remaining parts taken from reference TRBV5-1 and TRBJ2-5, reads KAGVTQTPRYLIKTRGQQVTLSCSPISGHRSVSWYQQTPGQGLQFLFEYFSETQRNKGNFPGRFSGRQFSNSRSEMNVSTLELGDSALYLCASSPDRTEETQYFGPGTRLLVL.

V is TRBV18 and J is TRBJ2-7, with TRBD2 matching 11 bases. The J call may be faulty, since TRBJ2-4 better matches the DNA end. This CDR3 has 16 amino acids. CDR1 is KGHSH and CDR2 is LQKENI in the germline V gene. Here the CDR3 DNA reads TGTGCCAGCTCACCTACTAGCGGGAGAGGCGGAAACATTCAGTACTTC. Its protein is CASSPTSGRGGNIQYF.

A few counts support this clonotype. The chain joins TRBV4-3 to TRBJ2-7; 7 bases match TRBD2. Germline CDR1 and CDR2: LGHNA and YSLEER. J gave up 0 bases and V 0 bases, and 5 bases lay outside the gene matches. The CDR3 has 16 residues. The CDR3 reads CASSQEAGRGSYEQYF. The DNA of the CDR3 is TGCGCCAGCAGCCAAGAGGCGGGGAGGGGCTCCTACGAGCAGTACTTC.

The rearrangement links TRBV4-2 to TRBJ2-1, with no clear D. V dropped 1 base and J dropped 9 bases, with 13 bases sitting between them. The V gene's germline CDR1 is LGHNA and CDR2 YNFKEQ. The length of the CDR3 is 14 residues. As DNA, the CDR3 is TGTGCCAGCAGCCAAGTACCGTGGAGTGGTGAGCAGTTCTTC. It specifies CASSQVPWSGEQFF.

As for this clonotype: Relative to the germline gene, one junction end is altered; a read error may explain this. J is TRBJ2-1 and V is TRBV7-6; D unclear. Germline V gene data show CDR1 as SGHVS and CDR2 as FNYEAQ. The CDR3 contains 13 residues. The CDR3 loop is CASSLRTDKEQFF. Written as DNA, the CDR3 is TGTGCCAGCAGCTTAAGGACCGACAAGGAGCAGTTCTTC.

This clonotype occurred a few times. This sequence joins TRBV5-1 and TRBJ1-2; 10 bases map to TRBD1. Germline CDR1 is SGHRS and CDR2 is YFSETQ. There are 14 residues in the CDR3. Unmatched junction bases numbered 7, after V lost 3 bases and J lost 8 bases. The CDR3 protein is CASSWDRGSKGYTF. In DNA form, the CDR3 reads TGCGCCAGCAGCTGGGACAGGGGCTCGAAGGGCTACACCTTC.

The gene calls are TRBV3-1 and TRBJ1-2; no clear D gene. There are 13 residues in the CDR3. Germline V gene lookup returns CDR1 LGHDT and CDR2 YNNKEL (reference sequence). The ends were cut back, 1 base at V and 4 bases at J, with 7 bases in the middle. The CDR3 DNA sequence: TGTGCCAGCAGCCAAGGACGGATCTATGGCTACACCTTC. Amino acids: CASSQGRIYGYTF.

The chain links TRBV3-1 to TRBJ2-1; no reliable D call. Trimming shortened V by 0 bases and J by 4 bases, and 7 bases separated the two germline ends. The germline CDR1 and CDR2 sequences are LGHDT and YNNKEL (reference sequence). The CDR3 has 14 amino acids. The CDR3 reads CASSQEVTYNEQFF. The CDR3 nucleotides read TGTGCCAGCAGCCAAGAGGTCACATACAATGAGCAGTTCTTC.

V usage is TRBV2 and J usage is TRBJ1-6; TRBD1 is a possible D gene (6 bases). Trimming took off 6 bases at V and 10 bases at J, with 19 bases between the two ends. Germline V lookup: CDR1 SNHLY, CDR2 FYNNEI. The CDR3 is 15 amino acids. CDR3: CASRKNRDNLSPLHF. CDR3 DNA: TGTGCCAGCAGGAAAAACAGGGACAACTTATCACCCCTCCACTTT.

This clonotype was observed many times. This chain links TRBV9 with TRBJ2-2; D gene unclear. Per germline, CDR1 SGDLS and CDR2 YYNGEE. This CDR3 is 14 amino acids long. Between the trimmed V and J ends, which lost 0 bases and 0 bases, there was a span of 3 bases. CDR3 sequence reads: CASSVGPNTGELFF. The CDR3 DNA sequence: TGTGCCAGCAGCGTAGGCCCGAACACCGGGGAGCTGTTTTTT.

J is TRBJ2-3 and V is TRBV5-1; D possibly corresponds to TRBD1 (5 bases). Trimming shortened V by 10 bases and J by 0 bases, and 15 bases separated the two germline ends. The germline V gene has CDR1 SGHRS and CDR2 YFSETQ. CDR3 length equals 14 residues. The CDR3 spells CAGAQGDSTDTQYF. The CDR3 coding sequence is TGCGCCGGCGCTCAGGGCGATAGCACAGATACGCAGTATTTT. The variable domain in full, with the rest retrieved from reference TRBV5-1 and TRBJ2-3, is KAGVTQTPRYLIKTRGQQVTLSCSPISGHRSVSWYQQTPGQGLQFLFEYFSETQRNKGNFPGRFSGRQFSNSRSEMNVSTLELGDSALYLCAGAQGDSTDTQYFGPGTRLTVL.

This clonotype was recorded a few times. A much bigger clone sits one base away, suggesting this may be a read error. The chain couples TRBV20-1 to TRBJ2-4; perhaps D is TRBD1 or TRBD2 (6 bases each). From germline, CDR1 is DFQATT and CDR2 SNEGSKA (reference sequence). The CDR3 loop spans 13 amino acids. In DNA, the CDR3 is TGCAGTACTAGGAGGGACACCAAAAACATTCAGTACTTC. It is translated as CSTRRDTKNIQYF.

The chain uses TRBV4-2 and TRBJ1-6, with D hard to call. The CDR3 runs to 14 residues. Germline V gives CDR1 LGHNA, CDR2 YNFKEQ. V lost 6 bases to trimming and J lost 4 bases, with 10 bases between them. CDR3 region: CASSTSTYNSPLHF. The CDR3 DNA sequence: TGTGCCAGCAGTACGAGCACTTATAATTCACCCCTCCACTTT.

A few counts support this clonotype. Written as DNA, the CDR3 is TGTGCCAGCAGCTCAGGGGTGAGGGACCTGAATCAGCCCCAGCATTTT. Translating gives CASSSGVRDLNQPQHF. The rearrangement links TRBV9 to TRBJ1-5, with a possible D match to TRBD1 (6 bases). Germline CDR1 SGDLS, CDR2 YYNGEE. V was clipped by 4 bases and J by 4 bases, with 18 bases between them. The CDR3 covers 16 residues.

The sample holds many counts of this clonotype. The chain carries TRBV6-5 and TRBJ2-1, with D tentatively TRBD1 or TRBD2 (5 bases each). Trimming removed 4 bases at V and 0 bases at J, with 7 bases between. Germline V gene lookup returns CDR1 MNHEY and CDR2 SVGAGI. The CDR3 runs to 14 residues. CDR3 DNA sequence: TGTGCCAGCAGTTGGGGGAGCTCCTACAATGAGCAGTTCTTC. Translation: CASSWGSSYNEQFF.

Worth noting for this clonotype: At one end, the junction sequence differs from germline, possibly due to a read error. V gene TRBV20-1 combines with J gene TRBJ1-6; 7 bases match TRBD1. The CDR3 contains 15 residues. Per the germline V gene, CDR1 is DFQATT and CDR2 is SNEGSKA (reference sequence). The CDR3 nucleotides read TGCAGTGCCCGGGACAGCAGACAAGATAATTCACCCCCCCACTTT. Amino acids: CSARDSRQDNSPPHF.

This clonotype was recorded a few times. For the CDR3, the DNA is TGCGCCAGCAGCTTGGCATTAGGTGAAAAACTGTTTTTT. It specifies CASSLALGEKLFF. V is TRBV5-1 and J is TRBJ1-4, with D unresolved. V was trimmed by 0 bases and J by 7 bases, leaving 7 bases between them. Germline-derived CDR1 and CDR2 are SGHRS and YFSETQ. This CDR3 spans 13 amino acids.

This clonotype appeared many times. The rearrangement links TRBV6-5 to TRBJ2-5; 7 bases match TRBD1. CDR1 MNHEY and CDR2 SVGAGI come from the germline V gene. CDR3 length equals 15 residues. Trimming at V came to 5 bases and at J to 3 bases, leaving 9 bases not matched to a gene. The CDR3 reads CASSTSHRGKETQYF. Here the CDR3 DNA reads TGTGCCAGCAGTACGTCCCACAGGGGAAAAGAGACCCAGTACTTC.